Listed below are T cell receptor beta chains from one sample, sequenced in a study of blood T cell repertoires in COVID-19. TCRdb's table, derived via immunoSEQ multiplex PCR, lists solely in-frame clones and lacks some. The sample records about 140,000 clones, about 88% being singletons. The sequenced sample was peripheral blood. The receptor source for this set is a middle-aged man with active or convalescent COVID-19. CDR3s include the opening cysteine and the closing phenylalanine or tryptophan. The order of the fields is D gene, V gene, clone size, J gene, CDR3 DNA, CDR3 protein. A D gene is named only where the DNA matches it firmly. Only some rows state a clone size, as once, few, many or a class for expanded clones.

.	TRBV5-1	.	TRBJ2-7	TGCGCCAGCAGCCGGGAGCCATTGGCCGAGCAGTACTTC	CASSREPLAEQYF
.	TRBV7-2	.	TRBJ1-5	TGTGCCAGCAGCCCGTGGGGCAGGGGATTTAGCAATCAGCCCCAGCATTTT	CASSPWGRGFSNQPQHF
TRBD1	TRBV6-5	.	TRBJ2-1	TGTGCCAGCAGTTACGGACAGGGTTACAATGAGCAGTTCTTC	CASSYGQGYNEQFF
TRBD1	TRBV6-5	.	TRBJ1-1	TGTGCCAGCAGTTACTCCCCCCGGACAGGCACTGAAGCTTTCTTT	CASSYSPRTGTEAFF
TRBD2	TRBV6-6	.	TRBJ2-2	TGTGCCAGCAGGGGACTAGCGGTCACCGGGGAGCTGTTTTTT	CASRGLAVTGELFF
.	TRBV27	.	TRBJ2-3	TGTGCCAGCAGTTTGGGGGCACACTTACCTAGCACAGATACGCAGTATTTT	CASSLGAHLPSTDTQYF
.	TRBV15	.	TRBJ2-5	TGTGCCACCAGCAGAGCTCAGGTCCCAGAGACCCAGTACTTC	CATSRAQVPETQYF
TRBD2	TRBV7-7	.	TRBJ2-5	TGTGCTAGCAGTTACTTAGCGGGAGTTCCAGAGACCCAGTACTTC	CASSYLAGVPETQYF
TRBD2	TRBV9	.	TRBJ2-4	TGTGCCAGCAGCGCGGGGACTAGTGGGGAAAACATTCAGTACTTC	CASSAGTSGENIQYF
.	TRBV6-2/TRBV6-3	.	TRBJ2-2	TGTGCCAGCAGTTTGGGGCAGACCGGGGAGCTGTTTTTT	CASSLGQTGELFF
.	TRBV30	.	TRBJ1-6	TGTGCCTGGAGAGGGGTGTATTCACCCCTCCACTTT	CAWRGVYSPLHF
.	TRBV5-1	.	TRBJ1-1	TGCGCCAGCAGCCCCCCCTCCTATACTGAAGCTTTCTTT	CASSPPSYTEAFF
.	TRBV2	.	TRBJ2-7	TGTGCCACCCACCTCCGAGGCAGCACCTACGAGCAGTACTTC	CATHLRGSTYEQYF
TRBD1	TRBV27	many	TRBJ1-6	TGTGCCAGCAGTTCGGACAGGTGGGGGTCCTATAATTCACCCCTCCACTTT	CASSSDRWGSYNSPLHF
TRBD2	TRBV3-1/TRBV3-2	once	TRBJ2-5	TGTGCCAGCAGATTGACTAGCGGGCAAGAGACCCAGTACTTC	CASRLTSGQETQYF
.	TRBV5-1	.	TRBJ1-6	TGCGCCAGCAGCACACAGGGTCACAATTCACCCCTCCACTTT	CASSTQGHNSPLHF
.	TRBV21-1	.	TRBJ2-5	TGTGCCAGCCCCCTCGGACAGGGGACGGCAGGAGAGACCCAGTACTTC	CASPLGQGTAGETQYF
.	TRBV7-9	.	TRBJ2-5	TGTGCCAGCAGCCGGGGACTGGAAGAGACCCAGTACTTC	CASSRGLEETQYF
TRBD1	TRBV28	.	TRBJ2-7	TGTGCCAGCAATCCCTCCGGGACAGGGGCCTACGAGCAGTACTTC	CASNPSGTGAYEQYF
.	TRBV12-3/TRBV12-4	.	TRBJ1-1	TGTGCCAGCAGTTTAGTAGTGGGGGGTGAAGCTTTCTTT	CASSLVVGGEAFF
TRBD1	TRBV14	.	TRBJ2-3	TGTGCCAGCAGCCACAGGGGGCGAGGAGATACGCAGTATTTT	CASSHRGRGDTQYF
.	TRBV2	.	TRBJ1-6	TGTGCCAGCAGCGGCACTCCCAGGGAAGGCCCCTATAATTCACCCCTCCACTTT	CASSGTPREGPYNSPLHF
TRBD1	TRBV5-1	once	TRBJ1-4	TGCGCCAGCAGCTTGGAGGGACAGATTAGAAAAAATGAAAAACTGTTTTTT	CASSLEGQIRKNEKLFF
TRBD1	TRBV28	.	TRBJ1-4	TGTGCCAGCAGTAGGACAGGGGGGCTTACTAATGAAAAACTGTTTTTT	CASSRTGGLTNEKLFF
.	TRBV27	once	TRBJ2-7	TGTGCCAGCAGTTTAAAAGGGGGGGATAGCTCCTACGAGCAGTACTTC	CASSLKGGDSSYEQYF
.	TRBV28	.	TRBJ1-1	TGTGCCAGCAGTTTAGGTAAGGGACTGCCGAACACTGAAGCTTTCTTT	CASSLGKGLPNTEAFF
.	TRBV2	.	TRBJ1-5	TGTGCCAGCAGTGAAAGGGAGGGCAATCAGCCCCAGCATTTT	CASSEREGNQPQHF
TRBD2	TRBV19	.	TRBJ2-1	TGTGCCAGTCTTGGACTAGCGGCAAATGAGCAGTTCTTC	CASLGLAANEQFF
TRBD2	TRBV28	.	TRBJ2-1	TGTGCCAGCGGGGCGGGGGGGCTTAGGAACAATGAGCAGTTCTTC	CASGAGGLRNNEQFF
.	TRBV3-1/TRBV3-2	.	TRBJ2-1	TGTGCCAGCAGCCATCTAGCAAAGCTCAATGAGCAGTTCTTC	CASSHLAKLNEQFF
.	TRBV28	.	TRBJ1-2	TGTGCCAGCAGTTTATGGGGGGCCTCGAATGGCTACACCTTC	CASSLWGASNGYTF
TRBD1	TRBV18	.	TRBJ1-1	TGTGCCAGCTCACGATATACGACAGGGGGGGACACTGAAGCTTTCTTT	CASSRYTTGGDTEAFF
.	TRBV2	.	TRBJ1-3	TGTGCCAGCAGTGCAGGGCAAGGGTGGGACACCATATATTTT	CASSAGQGWDTIYF
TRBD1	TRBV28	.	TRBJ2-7	TGTGCCAGCAGTTTTCCGAGACAGGGCTCCTACGAGCAGTACTTC	CASSFPRQGSYEQYF
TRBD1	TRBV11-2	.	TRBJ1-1	TGTGCCAGCAGCTTTCGGACAGGGGCCACTGAAGCTTTCTTT	CASSFRTGATEAFF
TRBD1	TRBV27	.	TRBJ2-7	TGTGCCAGCAGTTTACGGACAGGGCCCTACGAGCAGTACTTC	CASSLRTGPYEQYF
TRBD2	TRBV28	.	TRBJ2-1	TGTGCCAGCAGTTCTTTAGCGGGCCGCAATGAGCAGTTCTTC	CASSSLAGRNEQFF
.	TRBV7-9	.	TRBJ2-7	TGTGCCAGCAGCGAGGGGAGGACCTACGAGCAGTACTTC	CASSEGRTYEQYF
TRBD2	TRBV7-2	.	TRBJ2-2	TGTGCCAGCAGCTTACTAGCGGGCACCGGGGAGCTGTTTTTT	CASSLLAGTGELFF
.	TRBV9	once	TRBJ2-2	TGTGCCAGCAGCCCTCTGACTAGTAACACCGGGGAGCTGTTTTTT	CASSPLTSNTGELFF
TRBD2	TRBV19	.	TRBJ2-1	TGTGCCAGTAGCCGAGGGGGACTAGCGGGATTCTACAATGAGCAGTTCTTC	CASSRGGLAGFYNEQFF
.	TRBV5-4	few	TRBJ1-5	TGTGCCAGCAGCCCAGACGGGAGCAATCAGCCCCAGCATTTT	CASSPDGSNQPQHF
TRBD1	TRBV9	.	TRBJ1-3	TGTGCCAGCAGCGAGGGACAGTCCTCTGGAAACACCATATATTTT	CASSEGQSSGNTIYF
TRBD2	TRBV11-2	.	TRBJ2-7	TGTGCCAGCAGCGTTAGGCCCCGGACTAGCGGGAGTTTCGAGCAGTACTTC	CASSVRPRTSGSFEQYF
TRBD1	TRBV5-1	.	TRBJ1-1	TGCGCCAGAGAGGACAGGGGGCGGACTGAAGCTTTCTTT	CAREDRGRTEAFF